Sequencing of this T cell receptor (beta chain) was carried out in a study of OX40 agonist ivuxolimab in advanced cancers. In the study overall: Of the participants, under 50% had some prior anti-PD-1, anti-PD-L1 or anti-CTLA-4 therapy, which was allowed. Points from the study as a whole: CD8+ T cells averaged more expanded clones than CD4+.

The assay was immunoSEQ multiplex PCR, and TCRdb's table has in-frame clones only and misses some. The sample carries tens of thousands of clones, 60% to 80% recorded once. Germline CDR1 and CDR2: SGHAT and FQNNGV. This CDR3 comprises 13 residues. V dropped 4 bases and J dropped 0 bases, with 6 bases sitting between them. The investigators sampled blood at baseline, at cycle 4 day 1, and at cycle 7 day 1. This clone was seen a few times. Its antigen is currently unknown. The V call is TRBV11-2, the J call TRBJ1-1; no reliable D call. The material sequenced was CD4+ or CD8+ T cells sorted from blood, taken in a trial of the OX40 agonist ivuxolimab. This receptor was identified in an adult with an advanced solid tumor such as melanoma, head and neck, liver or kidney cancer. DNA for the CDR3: TGTGCCAGCAGCTCCCACATGAACACTGAAGCTTTCTTT. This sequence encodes CASSSHMNTEAFF.